This T cell receptor (beta chain) came from a study of shared clonotypes between healthy human individuals. DNA at around 200 ng, 25,000 to 35,000 T cell genomes, went into sorted-subset replicate PCRs. TCRdb's table, derived via immunoSEQ multiplex PCR, lists solely in-frame clones and lacks some. Of over a million clones listed, approximately 98% were seen once; the top ten hold roughly 0.4%. The CDR3 totals 14 residues. Germline V gene sequence: CDR1 SNHLY, CDR2 FYNNEI. The V end lost 2 bases, the J end lost 10 bases, and 15 bases lay between the germline ends. The specimen sequenced was naive CD4+ T cells sorted from blood. Documented subset: CD45RA+ positively selected. The TCR originated in a man under 40 in good health. The chain joins TRBV2 to TRBJ1-5; D is perhaps TRBD1 (5 bases). CDR3 in amino acids: CASSERGGGGPQHF. In nucleotides, the CDR3 is TGTGCCAGCAGTGAACGTGGGGGTGGGGGACCCCAGCATTTT. Variable domain in full (rest from reference TRBV2 and TRBJ1-5): EPEVTQTPSHQVTQMGQEVILRCVPISNHLYFYWYRQILGQKVEFLVSFYNNEISEKSEIFDDQFSVERPDGSNFTLKIRSTKLEDSAMYFCASSERGGGGPQHFGDGTRLSIL.